Presented here are 22 T cell receptor beta chains from one specimen sequenced in a study of cytomegalovirus exposure and HLA in healthy donors. The PCR ran on 60 Vbeta and 13 Jbeta primers. Sequencing used immunoSEQ multiplex PCR; TCRdb keeps in-frame clones, though not all of them. The table includes about 150,000 clones, more than 75% detected once. Sequences were obtained from PBMCs. These receptors were collected from a woman in her thirties or forties in good health and CMV-seronegative.

Only one count was recorded for this clone. The chain couples TRBV5-6 to TRBJ1-5; 8 bases are a match to TRBD1. From germline, CDR1 is SGHDT and CDR2 YYEEEE. The CDR3 has 15 amino acids. V dropped 0 bases and J dropped 2; count of bases not matched to a gene: 1. The CDR3 spells CASSLAGQGNQPQHF. CDR3 nucleotides: TGTGCCAGCAGCTTGGCGGGACAGGGCAATCAGCCCCAGCATTTT. The entire variable domain, with the rest obtained from reference TRBV5-6 and TRBJ1-5, is as follows: DAGVTQSPTHLIKTRGQQVTLRCSPKSGHDTVSWYQQALGQGPQFIFQYYEEEERQRGNFPDRFSGHQFPNYSSELNVNALLLGDSALYLCASSLAGQGNQPQHFGDGTRLSIL.

This clone occurred once. The rearrangement uses TRBV4-1 and TRBJ2-7; 9 nucleotides align to TRBD1. The CDR3 length is 17 residues. Germline assignment: CDR1 MGHRA and CDR2 YSYEKL. The V segment lost 1 base and the J segment 2 bases; nucleotides outside the gene matches: 9. CDR3 DNA sequence: TGCGCCAGCAGCCAAGTTTACAGGGGGCGAGGGGCCTACGAGCAGTACTTC. Translation gives CASSQVYRGRGAYEQYF.

The rearrangement joins TRBV6-5 to TRBJ2-7; maybe TRBD1 (5 bases). The germline V gene has CDR1 MNHEY and CDR2 SVGAGI. Trimming stripped 0 bases from V and 5 bases from J, with 11 bases between. The length of the CDR3 is 14 residues. CDR3 residues: CASSYSQGSNEQYF. The CDR3 nucleotides are TGTGCCAGCAGTTACTCTCAGGGTAGCAACGAGCAGTACTTC.

The rearrangement joins TRBV27 to TRBJ2-5; 9 bases match TRBD2. Germline V gene sequence: CDR1 MNHEY, CDR2 SMNVEV (reference sequence). With V trimmed by 6 bases and J by 4 bases, 6 bases remained unmatched. This CDR3 is built from 14 residues. The CDR3 loop is CASRPSGALETQYF. The CDR3 region has the DNA TGTGCCAGCAGGCCTAGCGGGGCGCTAGAGACCCAGTACTTC.

The V and J genes are TRBV7-9 and TRBJ1-4; TRBD1 aligns across 9 bases. Germline V gene data show CDR1 as SEHNR and CDR2 as FQNEAQ (reference sequence). J lost 16 bases, V lost 4 bases, and 10 bases had no gene match. CDR3 length equals 13 residues. The CDR3 DNA sequence: TGTGCCAGCAGCTCCACCGGGACAGGGTATTGGTTTTTT. Its translation: CASSSTGTGYWFF.

This clone was picked up a small number of times. This chain joins TRBV9 and TRBJ2-3; TRBD1 matches 8 bases. This CDR3 contains 15 residues. Germline V gene data show CDR1 as SGDLS and CDR2 as YYNGEE. The ends lost 0 bases at V and 2 bases at J; junction bases unmatched: 2. The CDR3 DNA reads TGTGCCAGCAGCGTAGGGACAGGGAACACAGATACGCAGTATTTT. Encoded protein: CASSVGTGNTDTQYF.

For this clone: The identical CDR3 is also encoded by other nucleotide sequences in the sample. The chain is built from TRBV28 and TRBJ2-7; 9 nucleotides align to TRBD1. The CDR3 has 12 residues. CDR1 and CDR2 from the germline V gene are MDHEN and SYDVKM. The J segment lost 3 bases and the V segment lost 8 bases, leaving 2 bases of the junction unmatched. The CDR3: CASGTGFYEQYF. CDR3 sequence (DNA): TGTGCCAGCGGGACAGGGTTCTACGAGCAGTACTTC. Complete variable domain (other parts from reference TRBV28 and TRBJ2-7): DVKVTQSSRYLVKRTGEKVFLECVQDMDHENMFWYRQDPGLGLRLIYFSYDVKMKEKGDIPEGYSVSREKKERFSLILESASTNQTSMYLCASGTGFYEQYFGPGTRLTVT.

The J gene is TRBJ1-1, the V gene TRBV13; 7 bases line up with TRBD1. CDR3 length: 15 residues. J gave up 1 base and V 5 bases, and 7 bases lay outside the gene matches. Germline assignment: CDR1 PRHDT and CDR2 FYEKMQ (reference sequence). Here the CDR3 DNA reads TGTGCCAGCAGCCCGGAGGGACAGACGAACACTGAAGCTTTCTTT. It translates to CASSPEGQTNTEAFF.

The chain is built from TRBV5-1 and TRBJ2-2, with a weak D call TRBD2 (5 bases). Germline assignment: CDR1 SGHRS and CDR2 YFSETQ. V lost 4 bases to trimming and J lost 6 bases, with 13 bases between them. The CDR3 loop spans 14 amino acids. The CDR3 here is CASSDLGLAGELFF. The CDR3, as DNA: TGCGCCAGCAGCGATCTAGGACTGGCCGGGGAGCTGTTTTTT.

J is TRBJ2-1 and V is TRBV11-2; D unresolved. The V end lost 2 bases, the J end lost 5 bases, and 19 bases lay between the germline ends. The CDR3 is 17 amino acids. Germline loops: CDR1 SGHAT, CDR2 FQNNGV. CDR3: CASSLTKRLTLDNEQFF. CDR3 DNA sequence: TGTGCCAGCAGCTTAACAAAGCGATTAACGTTGGACAATGAGCAGTTCTTC.

The chain combines TRBV7-2 with TRBJ2-2, with TRBD1 identical over 10 bases. The CDR3 has 15 amino acids. The germline V gene encodes CDR1 SGHTA and CDR2 FQGNSA. V trimming: 5 bases; J trimming: 8 bases; junction bases outside the gene matches: 8. The CDR3 bases are TGTGCCAGCAGCCCATGGACAGGGGGTGCTGGGGAGCTGTTTTTT. This translates into CASSPWTGGAGELFF.

This clone has just one count. The rearrangement joins TRBV6-5 to TRBJ1-5, with D possibly being TRBD1 (5 bases). The germline V and J ends were trimmed by 0 bases and 1 base, with 10 bases remaining between them. Germline V gene sequence: CDR1 MNHEY, CDR2 SVGAGI. The CDR3 length is 16 residues. The CDR3 region has the DNA TGTGCCAGCAGTTACTCGTGGGGCTCGAGCAATCAGCCCCAGCATTTT. This encodes CASSYSWGSSNQPQHF.

This clone was observed a single time. The chain links TRBV19 to TRBJ1-1; a weak D match, TRBD1 (6 bases). This CDR3 spans 13 amino acids. Germline V gene sequence: CDR1 LNHDA, CDR2 SQIVND (reference sequence). The V end was cut by 7 bases, the J end by 8 bases, with 17 bases between. The CDR3 loop reads CASNFGLDREAFF. The CDR3 DNA reads as TGTGCCAGTAATTTTGGGTTAGACAGGGAAGCTTTCTTT.

This clone has just one count. The chain couples TRBV5-4 to TRBJ2-1; maybe TRBD2 (6 bases). The ends were cut back, 3 bases at V and 4 bases at J, with 14 bases in the middle. Germline CDR1 reads SGHNT; CDR2 reads YYREEE (reference sequence). The CDR3 spans 15 residues. CDR3 bases: TGTGCCAGCAGCTATGGGGACTCATCGTACAATGAGCAGTTCTTC. Protein product: CASSYGDSSYNEQFF. Filled out from reference TRBV5-4 and TRBJ2-1, the complete variable domain reads ETGVTQSPTHLIKTRGQQVTLRCSSQSGHNTVSWYQQALGQGPQFIFQYYREEENGRGNFPPRFSGLQFPNYSSELNVNALELDDSALYLCASSYGDSSYNEQFFGPGTRLTVL.

The J gene is TRBJ1-2, the V gene TRBV7-2; possibly TRBD1 for D (5 bases). Germline values: CDR1 SGHTA, CDR2 FQGNSA. CDR3 size: 14 residues. Trimming cost V 3 bases and J 5 bases, with 13 bases left between them. This chain's CDR3 is CASSFGGEGYGYTF. In DNA form, the CDR3 reads TGTGCCAGCAGCTTCGGGGGGGAAGGGTATGGCTACACCTTC.

This clone showed up just once. This chain connects TRBV9 to TRBJ1-4; tentatively, D is TRBD1 (5 bases). The CDR3 is 14 amino acids. The germline V gene has CDR1 SGDLS and CDR2 YYNGEE. Trimming shortened V by 3 bases and J by 6 bases, and 12 bases separated the two germline ends. The CDR3 coding sequence is TGTGCCAGCAGCGCCGAGTGGGGCGATGAAAAACTGTTTTTT. It yields the protein CASSAEWGDEKLFF.

This chain links TRBV6-4 with TRBJ2-2; 7 bases fit TRBD2. The CDR3 runs to 14 residues. The germline CDR1 and CDR2 sequences are MRHNA and SNTAGT. The V segment lost 11 bases and the J segment 4 bases; nucleotides outside the gene matches: 10. Here the CDR3 reads CALKRGVRTGELFF. The CDR3 DNA is TGTGCCCTGAAACGGGGGGTACGCACCGGGGAGCTGTTTTTT.

J is TRBJ1-2 and V is TRBV7-8, with a tentative D call TRBD1 (6 bases). The V and J ends lost 2 bases and 3 bases respectively, with 13 bases between them. The CDR3 spans 15 residues. CDR1 is SGHVS and CDR2 is FQNEAQ in the germline V gene. The CDR3 DNA reads TGTGCCAGCAGCTTATCGGGGGGCGCGGACTATGGCTACACCTTC. This sequence encodes CASSLSGGADYGYTF. Drawing the rest from reference TRBV7-8 and TRBJ1-2, the complete variable domain is GAGVSQSPRYKVAKRGQDVALRCDPISGHVSLFWYQQALGQGPEFLTYFQNEAQLDKSGLPSDRFFAERPEGSVSTLKIQRTQQEDSAVYLCASSLSGGADYGYTFGSGTRLTVV.

This chain connects TRBV7-9 to TRBJ1-2; D unresolved. Trimming took 0 bases from V and 6 from J, leaving 5 bases between them. The length of the CDR3 is 12 residues. In germline, CDR1 is SEHNR, CDR2 FQNEAQ (reference sequence). The CDR3 sequence is CASSLALNGYTF. The CDR3 nucleotides read TGTGCCAGCAGCTTAGCGTTAAATGGCTACACCTTC.

The rearrangement uses TRBV7-3 and TRBJ2-7, with 7 bases fitting TRBD2. The junction had 10 bases not matched to a gene; V was cut back by 3 bases and J by 11 bases. The germline CDR1 and CDR2 sequences are SGHTA and FQGTGA. The CDR3 runs 13 residues. CDR3 loop: CASSFRQGGEKYF. Here the CDR3 DNA reads TGTGCCAGCAGCTTTCGTCAGGGAGGGGAAAAGTACTTC.

The chain has TRBV11-2 and TRBJ2-1; 11 bases are shared with TRBD2. This CDR3 region has 15 residues. Germline V gives CDR1 SGHAT, CDR2 FQNNGV. J lost 9 bases, V lost 4 bases, and 8 bases had no gene match. CDR3 DNA: TGTGCCAGCAGCTCCATAGCGGGAGGGCTAGGTGAGCAGTTCTTC. This translates into CASSSIAGGLGEQFF.

About this clone: At one end the junction does not follow the germline gene, possibly because of a read error. The rearrangement links TRBV7-9 to TRBJ1-5; D possibly corresponds to TRBD1 (5 bases). Germline loops: CDR1 SEHNR, CDR2 FQNEAQ (reference sequence). This CDR3 contains 15 residues. CDR3 in amino acids: CSSSSTDRSNQPQHF. For the CDR3, the DNA is TGTTCCAGCAGCTCGACAGACCGAAGCAATCAGCCCCAGCATTTT.